This entry concerns a single T cell receptor (beta chain). Its antigen is currently not known. The method was 5' RACE. For each TCR library, about 4,000 ng of total RNA was used. For each sample, cDNA synthesis with SMARTScribe reverse transcriptase was split into eight separate reactions. During cDNA synthesis, template switching was used to introduce unique molecular identifiers that contained a 6-nucleotide sample barcode. Amplification of TCRalpha and TCRbeta cDNA involved two nested PCRs of around 15 and 9 cycles, and each PCR was followed by bead purification. Before amplification, the cDNA was both treated with uracil DNA-glycosylase and purified with the QIAquick PCR purification kit. The second PCR added Illumina TruSeq-compatible adapters along with sample-specific barcodes. TapeStation and Qubit were used to check library quality and concentration, and 5 to 6.5 ng of each library was pooled. Sequencing of the pooled libraries was done on an Illumina HiSeq2500 single-index Rapid Run using custom sequencing primers and 2 x 100 bp reads. The paper's data handling went like this. MiGEC version 1.2.6 was used for UMI-based consensus assembly, which corrected PCR and sequencing errors. MiXCR version 2.1.1 was used for V(D)J alignment, clonotype assembly and CDR3 extraction. Normalisation of gene usage, clonotype sharing and MAIT/NKT TCR abundance was achieved by analysing the top 1000, 10 000 and 20 000 clonotypes per sample. After downsampling to 27 000 UMIs, diversity was calculated as the inverse Simpson index using the vegan R package. Paired Mann-Whitney U tests were applied to discordant twin pairs, and Benjamini-Hochberg correction was used for multiple testing. Following reprocessing of the reads by TCRdb, the data hold one row per CDR3 protein sequence and no DNA is available. TCRdb, not the original authors, processed these V and J calls. The sample's table covers approximately 400,000 distinct CDR3 sequences. The top ten clonotypes cover about 2.3% of the sample.

The data were taken from a study of monozygotic twins with inflammatory bowel disease (dated by TCRdb to about 2019). Turning to the overall study: A total of about 28 monozygotic twin pairs were included in the full study, comprising nine German pairs (four IBD-concordant, five IBD-discordant) and 19 IBD-discordant Danish pairs. Within discordant pairs, disease-associated traits were sought mainly by comparing IBD patients with their genetically identical healthy co-twins. Each individual had, on average, about 151 000 unique TCRalpha sequences and 181 000 unique TCRbeta sequences available for analysis.

From each donor, a roughly 2.7 ml peripheral blood sample was collected into PAXgene tubes and kept at -80 degrees C. Total RNA was isolated from whole blood with the PAXgene blood miRNA kit on an automated QIAcube, without T cell sorting. Peripheral blood from monozygotic twin pairs concordant or discordant for inflammatory bowel disease was subjected to deep TCRalpha and TCRbeta repertoire profiling with unique molecular barcoding. Smoking habits were recorded for all twin pairs, with individuals classified as current, former or never smokers. Study-wide conclusions, independent of this receptor: Different T cell subtypes could not be distinguished in the analysis. IBD patients shared fewer clonotypes with other individuals than healthy twins did, most markedly in patients showing signs of disease activity. No difference in repertoire similarity was observed between concordant and discordant twins, possibly owing to limited statistical power. Because patients received different immunosuppressive treatments, the repertoires may have picked up extra background noise and variability between individuals. Measured by the inverse Simpson index, TCRbeta repertoire diversity was lower in IBD patients than in their healthy co-twins. No single strong signal or clonotype linked to IBD turned up in the results, so the idea that one exists was not supported.

The CDR3 goes from the cysteine to the phenylalanine over 15 residues. The DNA sequence is not available. In the germline V gene, CDR1 corresponds to SGHNT and CDR2 to YENEEA. The sequence was obtained from a human donor with ulcerative colitis or Crohn's disease, or a healthy co-twin of an affected twin (not recorded which). The chain employs TRBV11-3 and TRBJ2-3; TCRdb selects TRBD1, and the lack of DNA leaves this call unchecked. Sequenced: blood. The encoded CDR3 is CASSSRTGGADTQYF.